This T cell receptor (beta chain) was captured by sequencing in a study of response to subunit inactivated influenza vaccine. This clonotype was seen more than once but under ten times. The CDR3 length is 11 residues. Germline V gene data show CDR1 as LNHDA and CDR2 as SQIVND (reference sequence). The V and J ends lost 4 bases and 11 bases respectively, with 8 bases between them. A single record per CDR3 protein comes from TCRdb applying MiXCR to the RT-PCR reads. The sample lists a few hundred thousand distinct CDR3 sequences, 20% to 25% occurring once. This chain connects TRBV19 to TRBJ2-2; D is unclear. This TCR derives from a man aged 50-75 years who received an inactivated influenza vaccine. The sequenced sample was PBMCs from blood, obtained about 20 months after vaccination. CDR3 amino acids: CASSTLSELFF. CDR3 DNA sequence: TGTGCCAGTAGTACCCTATCCGAGCTGTTTTTT.